This TCR beta chain was sequenced for a study of shared clonotypes between healthy human individuals. Overall study results and limits: In general, naive subsets displayed greater estimated richness than memory subsets did.

The CDR3 loop spans 15 amino acids. Trimming took 2 bases from V and 3 from J, leaving 13 bases between them. Germline V gene sequence: CDR1 SGDLS, CDR2 YYNGEE. Notes on this clone: Its target is not known.

Profiled with immunoSEQ multiplex PCR; TCRdb holds only in-frame clones, not every one. The data hold around 700,000 clones, with approximately 75% observed a single time. The sequence derives from a woman aged 25 to 45 in good health. The chain recombines TRBV9 with TRBJ2-3; D is unclear. Sequencing input: memory CD4+ T cells sorted from blood. Subset of the sample: CD45RA-negative fraction. CDR3 protein: CASSVSVQTTDTQYF. CDR3 in DNA: TGTGCCAGCAGCGTCTCAGTTCAGACGACAGATACGCAGTATTTT.